These T cell receptor beta chains were read from a single sample in a study of T cell responses to AZD1222 COVID-19 vaccine. Sequencing used immunoSEQ multiplex PCR; TCRdb keeps in-frame clones, though not all of them. The profile shows some 130,000 clones, nearly 90% of them singletons. The source was peripheral blood, collected 28 days after the second AZD1222 dose. The receptors stem from an adult who received the AZD1222 COVID-19 vaccine. The CDR3 runs from the conserved cysteine through the conserved F or W. D genes are given only for firm matches. The size of a clone is reported for some rows only, either as once, few or many, or as a class for expanded clones.

cdr3_nt: TGTGCCACCAGTGAATCCGGGCCTCTGCCATATACGCAGTATTTT
cdr3_aa: CATSESGPLPYTQYF
v_call: TRBV24-1
d_call: -
j_call: TRBJ2-3
clone_size: -

cdr3_nt: TGTGCCAGCAGCCAAGATTGGACAGGGGTATCCGAAAAACTGTTTTTT
cdr3_aa: CASSQDWTGVSEKLFF
v_call: TRBV4-2
d_call: TRBD1
j_call: TRBJ1-4
clone_size: -

cdr3_nt: TGTGCCAGCAGCGGGGAGGGGCAGACCCAGTACTTC
cdr3_aa: CASSGEGQTQYF
v_call: TRBV6-2/TRBV6-3
d_call: TRBD2
j_call: TRBJ2-5
clone_size: -

cdr3_nt: TGTGCCAGCAGCTTAGAAGGACCACCAGGGGAGCTGTTTTTT
cdr3_aa: CASSLEGPPGELFF
v_call: TRBV11-2
d_call: -
j_call: TRBJ2-2
clone_size: once

cdr3_nt: TGTGCCAGCAGCCCCCAGGCTACGGCGAGCACAGATACGCAGTATTTT
cdr3_aa: CASSPQATASTDTQYF
v_call: TRBV7-2
d_call: -
j_call: TRBJ2-3
clone_size: -

cdr3_nt: TGTGCCAGCAGGGCTAGCGGGTACAATGAGCAGTTCTTC
cdr3_aa: CASRASGYNEQFF
v_call: TRBV25-1
d_call: TRBD2
j_call: TRBJ2-1
clone_size: -

cdr3_nt: TGTGCCAGCAGTTACTTGGGTGGTCAGCCCCAGCATTTT
cdr3_aa: CASSYLGGQPQHF
v_call: TRBV6-2/TRBV6-3
d_call: -
j_call: TRBJ1-5
clone_size: -

cdr3_nt: TGTGCCAGTAGTGCCCCAGCCCAGCGGGACGGTTCCTACGAGCAGTACTTC
cdr3_aa: CASSAPAQRDGSYEQYF
v_call: TRBV19
d_call: TRBD2
j_call: TRBJ2-7
clone_size: -

cdr3_nt: TGTGCCAGCGGGGGACAGGTAGAGAATGAGCAGTTCTTC
cdr3_aa: CASGGQVENEQFF
v_call: TRBV6-5
d_call: TRBD1
j_call: TRBJ2-1
clone_size: -

cdr3_nt: TGTGCCAGCAGTTACACCAGTGAGGAAAAACTGTTTTTT
cdr3_aa: CASSYTSEEKLFF
v_call: TRBV2
d_call: -
j_call: TRBJ1-4
clone_size: -

cdr3_nt: TGCGCCAGCAGCCGTATTAACAGGGTGGAGGCCGGGGAGCTGTTTTTT
cdr3_aa: CASSRINRVEAGELFF
v_call: TRBV4-1
d_call: -
j_call: TRBJ2-2
clone_size: -

cdr3_nt: TGTGCCAGCTCACCTCCCCGGACAGACCCCTCTGCGACCCAGTACTTC
cdr3_aa: CASSPPRTDPSATQYF
v_call: TRBV18
d_call: -
j_call: TRBJ2-5
clone_size: -

cdr3_nt: TGTGCCAGCAGCCGGGACACTTCCTACGAGCAGTACTTC
cdr3_aa: CASSRDTSYEQYF
v_call: TRBV12-3/TRBV12-4
d_call: -
j_call: TRBJ2-7
clone_size: -

cdr3_nt: TGTGCCAGCAGTGAGCGCTCAAGCTACGAGCAGTACTTC
cdr3_aa: CASSERSSYEQYF
v_call: TRBV2
d_call: -
j_call: TRBJ2-7
clone_size: -

cdr3_nt: TGTGCCAGCAGCTTAATGGCCGCCGTCAATGAGCAGTTCTTC
cdr3_aa: CASSLMAAVNEQFF
v_call: TRBV7-3
d_call: -
j_call: TRBJ2-1
clone_size: -

cdr3_nt: TGCGCCAGCAGCCGGGGGGACAGGGGTTACACTGAAGCTTTCTTT
cdr3_aa: CASSRGDRGYTEAFF
v_call: TRBV4-3
d_call: TRBD1
j_call: TRBJ1-1
clone_size: -

cdr3_nt: TGTGCCAGCAGCTTAGACATAGGACAGGGGAACACTGAAGCTTTCTTT
cdr3_aa: CASSLDIGQGNTEAFF
v_call: TRBV7-9
d_call: TRBD1
j_call: TRBJ1-1
clone_size: -

cdr3_nt: TGTGCCAGTAGTCCCCAGGGGTCCTATAACTATGGCTACACCTTC
cdr3_aa: CASSPQGSYNYGYTF
v_call: TRBV19
d_call: -
j_call: TRBJ1-2
clone_size: -

cdr3_nt: TGTGCCAGCTCACCACCGACAGGGTCCTCTGGAAACACCATATATTTT
cdr3_aa: CASSPPTGSSGNTIYF
v_call: TRBV18
d_call: TRBD1
j_call: TRBJ1-3
clone_size: -

cdr3_nt: TGTGCCAGTAGTATGAACGGGCCACCCTGGCGCTACACCTTC
cdr3_aa: CASSMNGPPWRYTF
v_call: TRBV19
d_call: -
j_call: TRBJ1-2
clone_size: -

cdr3_nt: TGTGCCAGCAGCATCCGGGACAGGGTTGAAGCTTTCTTT
cdr3_aa: CASSIRDRVEAFF
v_call: TRBV5-5
d_call: TRBD1
j_call: TRBJ1-1
clone_size: few

cdr3_nt: TGTGCCAGCAGCCCTTCGACAGCCAAACTCTATGGCTACACCTTC
cdr3_aa: CASSPSTAKLYGYTF
v_call: TRBV7-8
d_call: -
j_call: TRBJ1-2
clone_size: -

cdr3_nt: TGTGCCAGCAGTGTGGGGGCGATCAATCAGCCCCAGCATTTT
cdr3_aa: CASSVGAINQPQHF
v_call: TRBV6-2/TRBV6-3
d_call: -
j_call: TRBJ1-5
clone_size: -

cdr3_nt: TGTGCCAGCAGCTTGAGTTCGGGGGGCACGGAGACCCAGTACTTC
cdr3_aa: CASSLSSGGTETQYF
v_call: TRBV5-4
d_call: -
j_call: TRBJ2-5
clone_size: -

cdr3_nt: TGCGCCAGCAGCTCACAAATCGCGGACACTGAAGCTTTCTTT
cdr3_aa: CASSSQIADTEAFF
v_call: TRBV5-1
d_call: -
j_call: TRBJ1-1
clone_size: -

cdr3_nt: TGTGCCAGCAGTTACTCTACCCCGACCGAGGGCTACACCTTC
cdr3_aa: CASSYSTPTEGYTF
v_call: TRBV6-5
d_call: -
j_call: TRBJ1-2
clone_size: once

cdr3_nt: TGTGCCAGCAGTGCCGGGACAGGAAGATGGACTAATGAAAAACTGTTTTTT
cdr3_aa: CASSAGTGRWTNEKLFF
v_call: TRBV6-1
d_call: TRBD1
j_call: TRBJ1-4
clone_size: -

cdr3_nt: TGTGCCAGCAGCTTAGATCCTAGCGGGAGAGGATCCTCTAGCACAGATACGCAGTATTTT
cdr3_aa: CASSLDPSGRGSSSTDTQYF
v_call: TRBV7-8
d_call: TRBD2
j_call: TRBJ2-3
clone_size: -

cdr3_nt: TGTGCCAGCAGCTTAGCAATGGCAGGGCTGGGCATGAACACTGAAGCTTTCTTT
cdr3_aa: CASSLAMAGLGMNTEAFF
v_call: TRBV7-8
d_call: -
j_call: TRBJ1-1
clone_size: -

cdr3_nt: TGTGCCATCAGTCGACAGGGGGATGAGCAAGAGACCCAGTACTTC
cdr3_aa: CAISRQGDEQETQYF
v_call: TRBV10-3
d_call: TRBD1
j_call: TRBJ2-5
clone_size: -

cdr3_nt: TGTGCCATACTCTCCGGGGACGGCCCGCAGTATTTT
cdr3_aa: CAILSGDGPQYF
v_call: TRBV6-5
d_call: -
j_call: TRBJ2-3
clone_size: -

cdr3_nt: TGTGCCAGCAGTTACTCGACAGGGGATGGCTACACCTTC
cdr3_aa: CASSYSTGDGYTF
v_call: TRBV6-6
d_call: TRBD1
j_call: TRBJ1-2
clone_size: -

cdr3_nt: TGTGCCAGCACAGGGGTTTTAGATGAAAAACTGTTTTTT
cdr3_aa: CASTGVLDEKLFF
v_call: TRBV19
d_call: TRBD1
j_call: TRBJ1-4
clone_size: -

cdr3_nt: TGTGCCAGTAGTCGGCAGGCCTCTGGAAACACCATATATTTT
cdr3_aa: CASSRQASGNTIYF
v_call: TRBV19
d_call: -
j_call: TRBJ1-3
clone_size: -

cdr3_nt: TGTGCCAGTAGTATAGGAGTCAGCACCCTTCCGCAGCCCCAGCATTTT
cdr3_aa: CASSIGVSTLPQPQHF
v_call: TRBV19
d_call: -
j_call: TRBJ1-5
clone_size: -

cdr3_nt: TGTGCCAGCAGCTGGTGGACAGGTAGTCGAGCAGATACGCAGTATTTT
cdr3_aa: CASSWWTGSRADTQYF
v_call: TRBV7-9
d_call: TRBD1
j_call: TRBJ2-3
clone_size: -

cdr3_nt: TGTGCCAGTAGTGGCCGGGGGGGGTACAATGAGCAGTTCTTC
cdr3_aa: CASSGRGGYNEQFF
v_call: TRBV19
d_call: TRBD2
j_call: TRBJ2-1
clone_size: -